This passage covers 15 T cell receptor beta chains from one sample sequenced in a study of cytomegalovirus exposure and HLA in healthy donors. The PCR made use of 60 Vbeta and 13 Jbeta primers. The protocol was immunoSEQ multiplex PCR, while the TCRdb copy is restricted to in-frame clones and leaves out a portion. The repertoire holds about 180,000 clones, with less than 90% as singletons. The sequenced sample consisted of PBMCs. The receptors were sampled from a girl aged 10 to 17 in good health and CMV-seropositive.

This clone has just a few counts. The chain joins TRBV6-1 to TRBJ2-7; the match to TRBD1 covers 9 bases. V shed 6 bases and J 7 bases; nucleotides not matched to a gene: 7. Germline lookup yields CDR1 MNHNS and CDR2 SASEGT. The CDR3 is 13 residues long. CDR3 amino acids: CASRRDRAGEQYF. The CDR3 nucleotides are TGTGCCAGCAGGAGGGACAGGGCGGGAGAGCAGTACTTC.

This rearrangement joins TRBV5-1 to TRBJ2-3; the match to TRBD1 covers 7 bases. This CDR3 is built from 15 residues. The trim removed 3 bases at V and 3 bases at J, leaving 7 bases unmatched. Germline CDR1 is SGHRS and CDR2 is YFSETQ. CDR3 sequence (DNA): TGCGCCAGCAGCTCAGGGACAGTACAGACAGATACGCAGTATTTT. Translation: CASSSGTVQTDTQYF.

This chain connects TRBV5-1 to TRBJ1-4; D is unresolved. Between the trimmed V and J ends, which lost 4 bases and 0 bases, there was a span of 7 bases. From germline, CDR1 is SGHRS and CDR2 YFSETQ. The CDR3 spans 14 residues. This CDR3 reads CASSQSSTNEKLFF. The CDR3 DNA reads as TGCGCCAGCAGCCAGTCTTCAACTAATGAAAAACTGTTTTTT.

The genes are TRBV6-5 and TRBJ1-1; D might be TRBD1 (5 bases). The CDR3 covers 13 residues. Trimming took off 7 bases at V and 3 bases at J, with 12 bases between the two ends. Germline CDR1 MNHEY, CDR2 SVGAGI. The CDR3 bases are TGTGCCAGCACCTGGGGCGAGTACACTGAAGCTTTCTTT. Amino acids: CASTWGEYTEAFF.

The genes are TRBV5-4 and TRBJ2-7, with no clear D. There are 13 residues in the CDR3. Germline CDR1 and CDR2: SGHNT and YYREEE (reference sequence). Trimming removed 0 bases at V and 2 bases at J, with 6 bases between. CDR3 loop: CASSLDATYEQYF. DNA for the CDR3: TGTGCCAGCAGCTTGGACGCTACCTACGAGCAGTACTTC.

This chain joins TRBV7-8 and TRBJ1-2; D not resolved. CDR1 SGHVS and CDR2 FQNEAQ come from the germline V gene. CDR3 size: 16 residues. V lost 1 base and J 5 bases, leaving 17 bases between the germline ends. CDR3 sequence: CASSLDLGGRGYGYTF. Here the CDR3 DNA reads TGTGCCAGCAGCTTAGATCTTGGAGGAAGAGGGTATGGCTACACCTTC. The complete variable domain, with remaining parts taken from reference TRBV7-8 and TRBJ1-2, reads GAGVSQSPRYKVAKRGQDVALRCDPISGHVSLFWYQQALGQGPEFLTYFQNEAQLDKSGLPSDRFFAERPEGSVSTLKIQRTQQEDSAVYLCASSLDLGGRGYGYTFGSGTRLTVV.

This rearrangement joins TRBV6-5 to TRBJ1-3, with TRBD1 matching 8 bases. The CDR3 is 15 residues long. The V and J ends lost 2 bases and 4 bases, in that order; junction bases with no gene match: 4. CDR1 is MNHEY and CDR2 is SVGAGI in the germline V gene. The CDR3 region is CASSYGQGGGNTIYF. CDR3 bases: TGTGCCAGCAGTTACGGACAGGGAGGAGGAAACACCATATATTTT.

The chain combines TRBV6-4 with TRBJ2-1, with D perhaps TRBD1 (5 bases). Looked up from germline, CDR1 is MRHNA and CDR2 is SNTAGT. This CDR3 region has 13 residues. V was clipped by 5 bases and J by 9 bases, with 14 bases between them. The CDR3 spells CASSQVMGLEQFF. CDR3 sequence (DNA): TGTGCCAGCAGTCAAGTCATGGGGCTTGAGCAGTTCTTC.

V usage is TRBV6-1 and J usage is TRBJ2-1; 8 bases map to TRBD2. CDR1 and CDR2 from the germline V gene are MNHNS and SASEGT. This CDR3 has 16 amino acids. Trimming cost V 3 bases and J 5 bases; bases outside gene matches: 9. The CDR3 spells CASSDLGLVSHNEQFF. DNA of the CDR3: TGTGCCAGCAGTGACCTGGGACTAGTTTCCCACAATGAGCAGTTCTTC.

This clone was detected a few times. This sample also contains other DNA sequences that code for the same CDR3. The chain links TRBV6-6 to TRBJ2-1, with 7 positions matching TRBD2. The CDR3 extends over 15 amino acids. With V trimmed by 6 bases and J by 1 base, 6 bases remained unmatched. CDR1 is MNHNY and CDR2 is SVGAGI in the germline V gene (reference sequence). The CDR3 region is CASRTSVRSYNEQFF. In DNA, the CDR3 is TGTGCCAGCAGAACTAGCGTACGATCCTACAATGAGCAGTTCTTC.

The chain uses TRBV4-1 and TRBJ2-1, with D possibly TRBD2 on 5 matching bases. Trimming removed 1 base at V and 5 bases at J, with 9 bases between. This CDR3 is 14 amino acids long. CDR1 and CDR2 from the germline V gene are MGHRA and YSYEKL. The CDR3 loop reads CASSQVGRDNEQFF. CDR3 nucleotide sequence: TGCGCCAGCAGCCAAGTAGGGCGGGACAATGAGCAGTTCTTC.

The chain uses TRBV5-1 and TRBJ1-6; TRBD1 aligns across 8 bases. Trimming took 4 bases from V and 5 from J; bases not matched to a gene: 5. This CDR3 contains 15 residues. Germline CDR1 reads SGHRS; CDR2 reads YFSETQ. CDR3 in DNA: TGCGCCAGCAGCATACAGGGGGAGAATAATTCACCCCTCCACTTT. Protein product: CASSIQGENNSPLHF.

This chain connects TRBV5-6 to TRBJ2-5, with D perhaps TRBD1 (5 bases). This CDR3 has 15 amino acids. V lost 3 bases to trimming and J lost 7 bases, with 19 bases between them. Germline V gene data show CDR1 as SGHDT and CDR2 as YYEEEE. The CDR3 here is CASSSFVVARGTQYF. The CDR3 DNA reads as TGTGCCAGCAGCTCTTTTGTTGTGGCTAGGGGGACCCAGTACTTC.

This clone occurred once. The chain uses TRBV5-1 and TRBJ2-2; D not resolved. V shed 0 bases and J shed 2 bases, with 5 bases lying between them. CDR3 length equals 14 residues. Germline lookup yields CDR1 SGHRS and CDR2 YFSETQ. CDR3 coding DNA: TGCGCCAGCAGCTTGGAAGCAAACACCGGGGAGCTGTTTTTT. Protein product: CASSLEANTGELFF.

This sequence joins TRBV10-2 and TRBJ1-1; tentatively, D is TRBD1 (5 bases). In germline, CDR1 is WSHSY, CDR2 SAAADI. V dropped 10 bases and J dropped 5 bases, with 23 bases sitting between them. The CDR3 is 15 amino acids. CDR3 in DNA: TGCGCCACTTTACCCCGGGGCGGGGGGGAAACTGAAGCTTTCTTT. It encodes CATLPRGGGETEAFF.